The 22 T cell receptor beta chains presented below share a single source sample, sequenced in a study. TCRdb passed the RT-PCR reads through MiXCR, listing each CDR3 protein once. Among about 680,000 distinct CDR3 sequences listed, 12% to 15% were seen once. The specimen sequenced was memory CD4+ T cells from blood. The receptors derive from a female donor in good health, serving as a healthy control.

As DNA, the CDR3 is TGTGCCAGCAGTTACTCCCGACCGTCCTATAATTCACCCCTCCACTTT. Amino acid sequence: CASSYSRPSYNSPLHF. V usage is TRBV6-6 and J usage is TRBJ1-6; D call uncertain. This CDR3 has 16 residues. Between the trimmed V and J ends, which lost 0 bases and 1 base, there was a span of 7 bases. CDR1 is MNHNY, CDR2 SVGAGI, per germline (reference sequence).

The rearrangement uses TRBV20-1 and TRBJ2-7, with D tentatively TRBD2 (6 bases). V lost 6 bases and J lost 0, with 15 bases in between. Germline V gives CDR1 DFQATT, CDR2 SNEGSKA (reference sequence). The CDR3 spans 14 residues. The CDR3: CSAPRRENSYEQYF. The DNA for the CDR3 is TGCAGTGCACCACGACGGGAGAACTCCTACGAGCAGTACTTC.

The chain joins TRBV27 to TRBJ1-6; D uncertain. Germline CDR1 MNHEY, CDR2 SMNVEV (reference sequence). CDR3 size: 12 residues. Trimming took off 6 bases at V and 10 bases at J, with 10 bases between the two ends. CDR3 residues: CASRRVDSPLHF. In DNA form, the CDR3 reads TGTGCCAGCAGAAGAGTCGACTCACCCCTCCACTTT.

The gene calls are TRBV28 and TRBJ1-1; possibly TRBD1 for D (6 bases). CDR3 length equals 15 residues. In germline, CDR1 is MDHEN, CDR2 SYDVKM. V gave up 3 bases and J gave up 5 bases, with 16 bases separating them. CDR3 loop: CASSFGGGGITEAFF. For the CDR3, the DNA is TGTGCCAGCAGTTTCGGAGGGGGGGGTATAACTGAAGCTTTCTTT.

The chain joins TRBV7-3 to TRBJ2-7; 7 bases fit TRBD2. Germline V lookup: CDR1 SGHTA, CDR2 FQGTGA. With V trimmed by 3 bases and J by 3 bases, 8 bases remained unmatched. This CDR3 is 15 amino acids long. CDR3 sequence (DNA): TGTGCCAGCAGCTTTAGGACTAGTGGCGTCTACGAGCAGTACTTC. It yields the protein CASSFRTSGVYEQYF.

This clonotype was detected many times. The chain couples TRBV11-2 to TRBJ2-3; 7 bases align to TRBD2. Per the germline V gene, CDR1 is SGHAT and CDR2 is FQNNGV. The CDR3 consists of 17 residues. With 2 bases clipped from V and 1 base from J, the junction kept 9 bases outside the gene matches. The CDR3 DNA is TGTGCCAGCAGCTTAAAGCCCGGGACTACGGGCACAGATACGCAGTATTTT. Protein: CASSLKPGTTGTDTQYF.

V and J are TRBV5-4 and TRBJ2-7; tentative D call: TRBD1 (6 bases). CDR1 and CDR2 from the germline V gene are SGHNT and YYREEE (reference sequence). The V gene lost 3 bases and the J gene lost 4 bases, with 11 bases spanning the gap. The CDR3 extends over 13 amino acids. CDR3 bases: TGTGCCAGCAGCTCAGGGGAACTATACGAGCAGTACTTC. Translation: CASSSGELYEQYF.

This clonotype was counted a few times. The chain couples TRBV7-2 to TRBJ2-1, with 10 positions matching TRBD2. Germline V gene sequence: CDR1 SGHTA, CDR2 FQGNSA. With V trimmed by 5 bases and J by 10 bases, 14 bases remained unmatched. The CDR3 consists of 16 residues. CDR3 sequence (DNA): TGTGCCAGCAGCCCCAACAGCGGGGGGGTTTTTAAAGAGCAGTTCTTC. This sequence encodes CASSPNSGGVFKEQFF.

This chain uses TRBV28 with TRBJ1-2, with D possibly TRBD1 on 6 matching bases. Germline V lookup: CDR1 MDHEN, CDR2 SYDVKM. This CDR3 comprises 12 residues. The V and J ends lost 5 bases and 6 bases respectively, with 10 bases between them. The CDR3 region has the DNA TGTGCCAGCAGTATCCAGGGGAATGGCTACACCTTC. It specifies CASSIQGNGYTF.

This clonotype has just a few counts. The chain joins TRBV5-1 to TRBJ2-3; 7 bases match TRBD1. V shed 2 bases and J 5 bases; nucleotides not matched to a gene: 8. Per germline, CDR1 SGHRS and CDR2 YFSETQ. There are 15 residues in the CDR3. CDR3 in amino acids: CASSLQGTGGDTQYF. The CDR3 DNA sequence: TGCGCCAGCAGCTTACAGGGGACGGGTGGAGATACGCAGTATTTT.

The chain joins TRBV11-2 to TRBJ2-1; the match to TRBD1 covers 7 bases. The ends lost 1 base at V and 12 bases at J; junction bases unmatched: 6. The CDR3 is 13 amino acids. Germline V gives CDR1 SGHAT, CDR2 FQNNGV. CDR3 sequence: CASSLAGTDTQFF. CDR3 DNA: TGTGCCAGCAGCTTAGCGGGGACAGATACGCAGTTCTTC.

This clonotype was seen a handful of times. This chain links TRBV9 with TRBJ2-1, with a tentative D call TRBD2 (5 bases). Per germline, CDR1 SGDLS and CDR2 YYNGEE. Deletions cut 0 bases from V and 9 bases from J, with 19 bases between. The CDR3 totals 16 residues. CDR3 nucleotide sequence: TGTGCCAGCAGCGTAGGGGGTAGCGCCTTAGGGAGTGAGCAGTTCTTC. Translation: CASSVGGSALGSEQFF. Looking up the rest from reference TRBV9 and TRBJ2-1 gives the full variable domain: DSGVTQTPKHLITATGQRVTLRCSPRSGDLSVYWYQQSLDQGLQFLIQYYNGEERAKGNILERFSAQQFPDLHSELNLSSLELGDSALYFCASSVGGSALGSEQFFGPGTRLTVL.

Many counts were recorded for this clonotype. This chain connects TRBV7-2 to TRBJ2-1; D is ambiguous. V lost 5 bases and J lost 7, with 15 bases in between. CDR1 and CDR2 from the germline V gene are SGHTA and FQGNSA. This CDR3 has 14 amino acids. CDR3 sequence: CASSVSMGLNEQFF. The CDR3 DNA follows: TGTGCCAGCAGCGTCTCTATGGGTTTGAATGAGCAGTTCTTC.

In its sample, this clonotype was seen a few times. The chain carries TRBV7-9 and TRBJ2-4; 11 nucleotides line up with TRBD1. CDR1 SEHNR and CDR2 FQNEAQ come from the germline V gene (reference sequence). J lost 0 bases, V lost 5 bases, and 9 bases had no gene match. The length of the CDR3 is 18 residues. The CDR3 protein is CASSPTWTGGLAKNIQYF. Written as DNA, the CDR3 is TGTGCCAGCAGCCCAACCTGGACAGGGGGCTTAGCCAAAAACATTCAGTACTTC.

Here the CDR3 reads CAWSARWNTEAFF. CDR3 nucleotides: TGTGCCTGGAGCGCCAGGTGGAACACTGAAGCTTTCTTT. The chain combines TRBV30 with TRBJ1-1; D remains ambiguous. Germline V gene sequence: CDR1 GTSNPN, CDR2 SVGIG (reference sequence). The CDR3 runs to 13 residues. The germline V and J ends were trimmed by 3 bases and 1 base, with 9 bases remaining between them.

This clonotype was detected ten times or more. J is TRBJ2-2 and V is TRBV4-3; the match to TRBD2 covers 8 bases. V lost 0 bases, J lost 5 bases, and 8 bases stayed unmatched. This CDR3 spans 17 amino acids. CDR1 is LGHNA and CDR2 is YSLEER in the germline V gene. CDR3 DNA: TGCGCCAGCAGCCAAGATATCGGAGCGGGAGTTACCGGGGAGCTGTTTTTT. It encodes CASSQDIGAGVTGELFF.

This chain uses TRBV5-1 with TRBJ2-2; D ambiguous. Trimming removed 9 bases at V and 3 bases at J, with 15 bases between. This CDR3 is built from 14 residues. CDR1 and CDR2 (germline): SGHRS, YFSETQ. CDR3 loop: CATAETDDTGELFF. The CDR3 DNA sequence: TGCGCCACCGCTGAGACGGACGACACCGGGGAGCTGTTTTTT. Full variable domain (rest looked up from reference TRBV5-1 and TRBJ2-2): KAGVTQTPRYLIKTRGQQVTLSCSPISGHRSVSWYQQTPGQGLQFLFEYFSETQRNKGNFPGRFSGRQFSNSRSEMNVSTLELGDSALYLCATAETDDTGELFFGEGSRLTVL.

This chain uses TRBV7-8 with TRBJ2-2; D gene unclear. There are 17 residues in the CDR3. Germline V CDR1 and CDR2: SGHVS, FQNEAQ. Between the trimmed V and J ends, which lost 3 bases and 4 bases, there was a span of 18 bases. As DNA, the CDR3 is TGTGCCAGCAGCTTTGGGGTATTTCCGGTGTCCACCGGGGAGCTGTTTTTT. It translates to CASSFGVFPVSTGELFF.

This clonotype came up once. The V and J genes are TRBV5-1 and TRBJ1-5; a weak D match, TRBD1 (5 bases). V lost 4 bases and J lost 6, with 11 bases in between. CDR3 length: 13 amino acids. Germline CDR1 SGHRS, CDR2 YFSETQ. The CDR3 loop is CASSLTAAQPQHF. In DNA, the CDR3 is TGCGCCAGCAGCCTGACAGCAGCTCAGCCCCAGCATTTT.

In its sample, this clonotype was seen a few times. The CDR3 protein is CASRRGEYGYTF. The CDR3 nucleotides read TGTGCCAGCAGACGGGGGGAGTATGGCTACACCTTC. The rearrangement joins TRBV6-1 to TRBJ1-2; possible D gene TRBD1, 5 bases. The V end lost 6 bases, the J end lost 5 bases, and 10 bases lay between the germline ends. The V gene's germline CDR1 is MNHNS and CDR2 SASEGT. This CDR3 spans 12 amino acids.

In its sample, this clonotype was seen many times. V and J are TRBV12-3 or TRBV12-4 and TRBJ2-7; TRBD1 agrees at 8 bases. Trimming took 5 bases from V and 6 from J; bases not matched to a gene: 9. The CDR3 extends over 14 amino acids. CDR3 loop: CASSIPGQAFEQYF. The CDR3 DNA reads TGTGCCAGCAGTATACCGGGACAGGCCTTCGAGCAGTACTTC.

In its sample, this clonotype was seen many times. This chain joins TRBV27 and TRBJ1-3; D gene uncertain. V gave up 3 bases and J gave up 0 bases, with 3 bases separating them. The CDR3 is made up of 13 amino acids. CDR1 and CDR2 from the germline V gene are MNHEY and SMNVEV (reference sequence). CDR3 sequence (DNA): TGTGCCAGCAGTTTGAGCTCTGGAAACACCATATATTTT. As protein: CASSLSSGNTIYF.